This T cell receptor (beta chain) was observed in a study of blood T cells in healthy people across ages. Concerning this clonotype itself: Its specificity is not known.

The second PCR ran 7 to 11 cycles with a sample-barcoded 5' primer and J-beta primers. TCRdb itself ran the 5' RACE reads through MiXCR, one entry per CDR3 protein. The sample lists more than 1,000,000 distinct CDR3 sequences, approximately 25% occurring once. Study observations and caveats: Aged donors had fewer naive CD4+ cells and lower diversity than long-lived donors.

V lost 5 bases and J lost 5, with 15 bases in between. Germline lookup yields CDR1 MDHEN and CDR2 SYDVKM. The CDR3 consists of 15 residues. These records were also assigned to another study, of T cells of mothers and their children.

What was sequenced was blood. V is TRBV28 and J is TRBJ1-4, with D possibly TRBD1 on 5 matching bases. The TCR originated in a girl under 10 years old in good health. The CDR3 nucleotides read TGTGCCAGCAGTCCCGCCGGACATCGGAATGAAAAACTGTTTTTT. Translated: CASSPAGHRNEKLFF.